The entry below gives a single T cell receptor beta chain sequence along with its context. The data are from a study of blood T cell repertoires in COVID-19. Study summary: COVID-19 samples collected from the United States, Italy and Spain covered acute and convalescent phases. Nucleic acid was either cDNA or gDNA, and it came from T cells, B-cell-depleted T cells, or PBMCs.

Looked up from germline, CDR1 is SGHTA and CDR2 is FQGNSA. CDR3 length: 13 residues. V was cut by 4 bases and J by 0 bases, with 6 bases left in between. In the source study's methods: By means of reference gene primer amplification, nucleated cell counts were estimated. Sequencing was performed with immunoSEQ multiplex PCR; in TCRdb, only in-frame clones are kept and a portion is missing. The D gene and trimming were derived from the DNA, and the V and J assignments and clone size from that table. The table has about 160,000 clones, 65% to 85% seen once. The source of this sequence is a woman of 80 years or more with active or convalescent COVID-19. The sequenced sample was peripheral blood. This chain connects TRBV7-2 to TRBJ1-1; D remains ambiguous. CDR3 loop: CASSSVMNTEAFF. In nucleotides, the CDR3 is TGTGCCAGCAGCTCCGTTATGAACACTGAAGCTTTCTTT.